The 28 T cell receptor beta chains listed next were all sequenced from one sample in a study of OX40 agonist ivuxolimab in advanced cancers. Measured with immunoSEQ multiplex PCR; TCRdb has only the in-frame clones, and not every one. The data hold around 94,000 clones, with approximately 85% observed a single time. Source: CD4+ or CD8+ T cells sorted from blood, taken in a trial of the OX40 agonist ivuxolimab. These receptors came from an adult with an advanced solid tumor such as melanoma, head and neck, liver or kidney cancer.

J is TRBJ2-1 and V is TRBV4-3; 13 bases agree with TRBD2. Per the germline V gene, CDR1 is LGHNA and CDR2 is YSLEER. The CDR3 is 15 residues long. J gave up 5 bases and V 4 bases, and 2 bases lay outside the gene matches. The CDR3 spells CASSLGTSGNNEQFF. DNA of the CDR3: TGCGCCAGCAGCCTTGGGACTAGCGGGAACAATGAGCAGTTCTTC.

The V call is TRBV7-3, the J call TRBJ2-5; the match to TRBD1 covers 12 bases. CDR3 length: 16 amino acids. V shed 0 bases and J 5 bases; nucleotides not matched to a gene: 4. Germline V gene data show CDR1 as SGHTA and CDR2 as FQGTGA. The CDR3 loop is CASSLTGTGGYETQYF. The CDR3 DNA reads as TGTGCCAGCAGCTTAACTGGGACAGGGGGCTATGAGACCCAGTACTTC.

The chain recombines TRBV5-1 with TRBJ2-7, with TRBD2 identical over 12 bases. Trimming cost V 4 bases and J 2 bases; bases outside gene matches: 4. This CDR3 comprises 15 residues. In germline, CDR1 is SGHRS, CDR2 YFSETQ. CDR3 DNA sequence: TGCGCCAGCAGCCTGGGGACTAGCGGGCCCTACGAGCAGTACTTC. The encoded protein is CASSLGTSGPYEQYF.

As for this clone: This sample also contains other DNA sequences that code for the same CDR3. V and J are TRBV7-9 and TRBJ2-7; D unresolved. Germline V gene sequence: CDR1 SEHNR, CDR2 FQNEAQ (reference sequence). The CDR3 is 13 amino acids. V was clipped by 1 base and J by 0 bases, with 4 bases between them. This chain's CDR3 is CASSLVRSYEQYF. The CDR3 coding sequence is TGTGCCAGCAGCTTAGTTCGCTCCTACGAGCAGTACTTC.

V gene TRBV30 combines with J gene TRBJ2-5; 8 bases line up with TRBD1. Germline V gene sequence: CDR1 GTSNPN, CDR2 SVGIG (reference sequence). This CDR3 is 16 amino acids long. V trimming: 3 bases; J trimming: 0 bases; junction bases outside the gene matches: 9. CDR3 sequence: CAWSRDRLLYQETQYF. As DNA, the CDR3 is TGTGCCTGGAGCCGGGACAGGCTCCTGTACCAAGAGACCCAGTACTTC.

This sequence joins TRBV11-2 and TRBJ2-1, with 11 bases fitting TRBD2. The CDR3 runs to 17 residues. J gave up 3 bases and V 2 bases, and 6 bases lay outside the gene matches. Germline V gene data show CDR1 as SGHAT and CDR2 as FQNNGV. The CDR3 DNA reads TGTGCCAGCAGCTTAAGACCCGGGACTAGCGGCTACAATGAGCAGTTCTTC. It codes for CASSLRPGTSGYNEQFF.

J is TRBJ2-1 and V is TRBV10-3; D gene uncertain. Trimming took 2 bases from V and 8 from J, leaving 4 bases between them. Germline loops: CDR1 ENHRY, CDR2 SYGVKD. This CDR3 is built from 11 residues. The CDR3 nucleotides read TGTGCCATCAGTGAGCAAGATGAGCAGTTCTTC. It codes for CAISEQDEQFF.

The DNA for the CDR3 is TGTGCCAGCAGCTCTGGGGCCAACGTCCTGACTTTC. Encoded protein: CASSSGANVLTF. The V call is TRBV14, the J call TRBJ2-6, with D hard to call. CDR1 SGHDN and CDR2 FVKESK come from the germline V gene. CDR3 length: 12 residues. Deletions cut 5 bases from V and 1 base from J, with 0 bases between. The full variable domain, with the rest looked up from reference TRBV14 and TRBJ2-6, is EAGVTQFPSHSVIEKGQTVTLRCDPISGHDNLYWYRRVMGKEIKFLLHFVKESKQDESGMPNNRFLAERTGGTYSTLKVQPAELEDSGVYFCASSSGANVLTFGAGSRLTVL.

This chain joins TRBV5-1 and TRBJ2-7; D assignment may be TRBD1 or TRBD2 (5 bases each). Per the germline V gene, CDR1 is SGHRS and CDR2 is YFSETQ. The ends were cut back, 3 bases at V and 6 bases at J, with 19 bases in the middle. This CDR3 region has 15 residues. The CDR3 spells CASSSPGHRSGEQYF. The DNA of the CDR3 is TGCGCCAGCAGCTCCCCGGGGCACCGAAGCGGCGAGCAGTACTTC.

This clone has more than one count but fewer than ten. The chain recombines TRBV7-2 with TRBJ2-5; no definite D call. The J call is in doubt because the DNA end fits TRBJ2-7 better. Per germline, CDR1 SGHTA and CDR2 FQGNSA. This CDR3 is built from 11 residues. The CDR3 nucleotides read TGTGCCAGCAGCTCCTTCTACGAGCAGTACTTC. It translates to CASSSFYEQYF.

J is TRBJ2-7 and V is TRBV7-2; TRBD1 matches 8 bases. There are 13 residues in the CDR3. With 3 bases clipped from V and 6 bases from J, the junction kept 4 bases outside the gene matches. Germline V gene data show CDR1 as SGHTA and CDR2 as FQGNSA. DNA of the CDR3: TGTGCCAGCAGCTTCGACAGGGGCGCCGAGCAGTACTTC. Its protein is CASSFDRGAEQYF.

The chain has TRBV7-9 and TRBJ2-6; 9 positions match TRBD1. Germline V gene sequence: CDR1 SEHNR, CDR2 FQNEAQ (reference sequence). The CDR3 length is 17 residues. After removal of 5 bases from V and 4 bases from J, the junction contained 9 bases not matched to a gene. In DNA form, the CDR3 reads TGTGCCAGCAGCCCCAAACAGGGGGCGGCCGGGGCCAACGTCCTGACTTTC. It translates to CASSPKQGAAGANVLTF.

The chain recombines TRBV30 with TRBJ2-7; D is possibly TRBD2 (6 bases). The CDR3 runs 13 residues. Germline CDR1 GTSNPN, CDR2 SVGIG (reference sequence). V lost 2 bases, J lost 3 bases, and 11 bases lay in between. The CDR3 loop is CAWSLDYYYEQYF. The DNA of the CDR3 is TGTGCCTGGAGTTTGGACTATTACTACGAGCAGTACTTC.

J is TRBJ1-4 and V is TRBV5-6, with 7 bases matching TRBD1. This CDR3 is built from 14 residues. V was pared by 3 bases and J by 4 bases, with 3 bases of the junction left unmatched. Germline V lookup: CDR1 SGHDT, CDR2 YYEEEE. This CDR3 reads CASSSGQDNEKLFF. The DNA for the CDR3 is TGTGCCAGCAGCTCCGGACAGGATAATGAAAAACTGTTTTTT.

The V call is TRBV19, the J call TRBJ2-1; D gene uncertain. CDR3 size: 14 residues. Germline V gene lookup returns CDR1 LNHDA and CDR2 SQIVND (reference sequence). V lost 3 bases, J lost 6 bases, and 12 bases lay in between. This CDR3 reads CASSIGNRINEQFF. The CDR3 bases are TGTGCCAGTAGTATCGGAAATAGGATCAATGAGCAGTTCTTC.

The CDR3 coding sequence is TGTGCCAGCAGTGAAAACTTGGGGATGTACGAGCAGTACTTC. Protein product: CASSENLGMYEQYF. The V and J genes are TRBV6-1 and TRBJ2-7; no reliable D call. The CDR3 runs 14 residues. Germline V gene lookup returns CDR1 MNHNS and CDR2 SASEGT. Trimming pared 2 bases from V and 4 bases from J, leaving 12 bases between.

Regarding this clone: It is likely a read error, because the conserved phenylalanine at the end of the CDR3 is missing. Because the CDR3's place on the DNA is in doubt, the DNA is left out and the CDR3 is given as listed by TCRdb. This chain links TRBV6-6 with TRBJ1-2; TRBD1 reflects the table's D call only, with no check against the DNA. Including both end residues, the CDR3 is 15 amino acids long. The germline V gene has CDR1 MNHNY and CDR2 SVGAGI (reference sequence). The CDR3 protein is CASSHAGLDRGPPLL.

The J gene is TRBJ2-2, the V gene TRBV6-5; either TRBD1 or TRBD2 may fit D (5 bases each). The ends were cut back, 6 bases at V and 13 bases at J, with 15 bases in the middle. The CDR3 runs 12 residues. CDR1 MNHEY and CDR2 SVGAGI come from the germline V gene. This chain's CDR3 is CASRDGTSALFF. CDR3 DNA: TGTGCCAGCAGGGATGGGACCTCCGCGCTGTTTTTT.

The chain recombines TRBV2 with TRBJ1-2; maybe TRBD1 (6 bases). Germline V gene data show CDR1 as SNHLY and CDR2 as FYNNEI. This CDR3 is built from 14 residues. V lost 9 bases and J 2 bases, leaving 16 bases between the germline ends. Here the CDR3 reads CARVPGTNNYGYTF. The DNA for the CDR3 is TGTGCCAGAGTCCCCGGGACAAACAACTATGGCTACACCTTC. The full variable domain, in which reference TRBV2 and TRBJ1-2 provide the parts outside the CDR3, is EPEVTQTPSHQVTQMGQEVILRCVPISNHLYFYWYRQILGQKVEFLVSFYNNEISEKSEIFDDQFSVERPDGSNFTLKIRSTKLEDSAMYFCARVPGTNNYGYTFGSGTRLTVV.

The chain uses TRBV2 and TRBJ2-1, with TRBD2 identical over 8 bases. The trim removed 5 bases at V and 6 bases at J, leaving 6 bases unmatched. CDR1 SNHLY and CDR2 FYNNEI come from the germline V gene. This CDR3 region has 14 residues. In nucleotides, the CDR3 is TGTGCCAGCAGTAAACTAGCGGCGGGCAATGAGCAGTTCTTC. It codes for CASSKLAAGNEQFF.

J is TRBJ2-2 and V is TRBV6-5, with D possibly TRBD2 on 7 matching bases. Per the germline V gene, CDR1 is MNHEY and CDR2 is SVGAGI. There are 15 residues in the CDR3. Trimming pared 2 bases from V and 4 bases from J, leaving 11 bases between. The CDR3 region has the DNA TGTGCCAGCAGTTACGGGGGGGCTGTCACCGGGGAGCTGTTTTTT. It is translated as CASSYGGAVTGELFF.

The CDR3 DNA reads TGCGCCAGCAGCCAAGATCTCCAGCGGGAGGAGACCCAGTACTTC. Its protein product is CASSQDLQREETQYF. The V call is TRBV4-1, the J call TRBJ2-5; 8 bases are a match to TRBD2. V lost 0 bases to trimming and J lost 5 bases; unmatched junction nucleotides: 5. The CDR3 spans 15 residues. The germline V gene has CDR1 MGHRA and CDR2 YSYEKL.

This sequence joins TRBV7-9 and TRBJ2-7; 15 nucleotides align to TRBD2. The CDR3 has 14 amino acids. The trim removed 5 bases at V and 5 bases at J, leaving 1 base unmatched. Germline V gene data show CDR1 as SEHNR and CDR2 as FQNEAQ (reference sequence). As DNA, the CDR3 is TGTGCCAGCAGCGGACTAGCGGGAGGGGACGAGCAGTACTTC. Protein sequence: CASSGLAGGDEQYF.

The chain has TRBV7-8 and TRBJ1-6; perhaps TRBD1 as D (5 bases). The CDR3 has 13 residues. V was trimmed by 4 bases and J by 6 bases, leaving 7 bases between them. Germline assignment: CDR1 SGHVS and CDR2 FQNEAQ. The CDR3 region is CASSWDGNSPLHF. CDR3 bases: TGTGCCAGCAGCTGGGACGGTAATTCACCCCTCCACTTT.

This clone has only one observation. The V call is TRBV7-2, the J call TRBJ1-3; 7 bases align to TRBD1. Germline CDR1 SGHTA, CDR2 FQGNSA. The CDR3 is 15 amino acids. Germline trimming cut 6 bases from V and 3 bases from J; bases unmatched to any gene: 8. The CDR3 sequence is CASSYFRGVGNTIYF. The CDR3 region has the DNA TGTGCCAGCAGTTACTTCAGGGGGGTTGGAAACACCATATATTTT.

V gene TRBV28 combines with J gene TRBJ2-5; D may be TRBD2 (6 bases). Germline CDR1 MDHEN, CDR2 SYDVKM. Trimming took off 5 bases at V and 7 bases at J, with 26 bases between the two ends. The CDR3 loop spans 17 amino acids. CDR3 region: CASSESSTGAGIGTQYF. The CDR3 nucleotides read TGTGCCAGCAGTGAGTCATCCACAGGAGCGGGTATAGGGACCCAGTACTTC.

The sample holds a few counts of this clone. The chain combines TRBV15 with TRBJ2-5; D gene uncertain. The germline CDR1 and CDR2 sequences are LNHNV and YYDKDF (reference sequence). Trimming stripped 1 base from V and 5 bases from J, with 14 bases between. The CDR3 runs to 15 residues. The CDR3 spells CATSRVNEPLETQYF. The CDR3 DNA reads as TGTGCCACCAGCAGAGTTAATGAACCTTTGGAGACCCAGTACTTC.

This clone was seen a single time. The V call is TRBV4-1, the J call TRBJ2-7; D call uncertain. The V gene's germline CDR1 is MGHRA and CDR2 YSYEKL. Between the trimmed V and J ends, which lost 0 bases and 5 bases, there was a span of 11 bases. There are 14 residues in the CDR3. CDR3: CASSQDPGVDEQYF. CDR3 bases: TGCGCCAGCAGCCAAGACCCAGGCGTGGACGAGCAGTACTTC.